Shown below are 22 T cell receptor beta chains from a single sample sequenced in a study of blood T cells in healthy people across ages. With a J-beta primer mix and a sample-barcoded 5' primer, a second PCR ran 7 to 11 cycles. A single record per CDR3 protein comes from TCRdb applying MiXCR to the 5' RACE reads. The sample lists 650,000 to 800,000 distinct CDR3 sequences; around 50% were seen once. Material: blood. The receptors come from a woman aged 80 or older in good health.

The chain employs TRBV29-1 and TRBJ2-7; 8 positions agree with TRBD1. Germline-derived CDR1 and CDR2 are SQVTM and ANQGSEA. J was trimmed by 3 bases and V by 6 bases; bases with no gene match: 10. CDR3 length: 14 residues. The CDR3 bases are TGCAGCGTGAAGACAGGGGACCCGGTCTACGAGCAGTACTTC. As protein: CSVKTGDPVYEQYF.

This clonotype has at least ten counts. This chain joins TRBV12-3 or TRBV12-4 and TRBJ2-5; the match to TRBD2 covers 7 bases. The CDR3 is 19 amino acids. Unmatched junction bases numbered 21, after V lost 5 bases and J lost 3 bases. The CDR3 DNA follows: TGTGCCAGCAGTGATCGCCGCCTGACTATAGCGGGTAGGGAAGAGACCCAGTACTTC. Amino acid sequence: CASSDRRLTIAGREETQYF.

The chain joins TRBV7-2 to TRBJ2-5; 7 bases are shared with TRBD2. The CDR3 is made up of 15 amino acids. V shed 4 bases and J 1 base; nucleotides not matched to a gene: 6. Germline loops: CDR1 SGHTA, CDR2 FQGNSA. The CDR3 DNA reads TGTGCCAGCAGCTCAATTCTAGCGGTCCAAGAGACCCAGTACTTC. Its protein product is CASSSILAVQETQYF.

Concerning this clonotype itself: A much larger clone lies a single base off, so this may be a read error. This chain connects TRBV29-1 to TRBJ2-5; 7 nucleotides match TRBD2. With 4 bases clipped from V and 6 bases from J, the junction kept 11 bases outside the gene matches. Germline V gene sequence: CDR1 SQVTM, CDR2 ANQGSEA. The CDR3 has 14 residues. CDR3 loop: CSVGGRAGTKTQYF. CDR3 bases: TGCAGCGTTGGGGGACGAGCGGGAACGAAGACCCAGTACTTC.

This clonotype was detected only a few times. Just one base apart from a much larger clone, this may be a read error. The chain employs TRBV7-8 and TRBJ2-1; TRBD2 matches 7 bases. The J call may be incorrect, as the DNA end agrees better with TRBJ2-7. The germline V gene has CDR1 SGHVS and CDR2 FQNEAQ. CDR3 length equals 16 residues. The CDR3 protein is CASSLTQGGPFNEQYF. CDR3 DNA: TGTGCCAGCAGCTTAACCCAGGGAGGGCCCTTCAATGAGCAGTACTTC.

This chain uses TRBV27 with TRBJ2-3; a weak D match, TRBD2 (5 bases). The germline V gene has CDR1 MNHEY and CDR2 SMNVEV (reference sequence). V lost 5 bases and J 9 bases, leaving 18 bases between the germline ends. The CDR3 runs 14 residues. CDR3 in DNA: TGTGCCAGCAGTGCCCCCGAACTAGTCTCCACGCAGTATTTT. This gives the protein CASSAPELVSTQYF.

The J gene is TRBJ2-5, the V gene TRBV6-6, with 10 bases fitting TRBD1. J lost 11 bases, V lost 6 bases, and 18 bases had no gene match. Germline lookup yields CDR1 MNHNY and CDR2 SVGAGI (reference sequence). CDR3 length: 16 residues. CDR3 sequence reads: CASRHIPGTGDNEQYF. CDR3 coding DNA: TGTGCCAGCAGGCACATCCCCGGGACAGGGGACAATGAGCAGTACTTC.

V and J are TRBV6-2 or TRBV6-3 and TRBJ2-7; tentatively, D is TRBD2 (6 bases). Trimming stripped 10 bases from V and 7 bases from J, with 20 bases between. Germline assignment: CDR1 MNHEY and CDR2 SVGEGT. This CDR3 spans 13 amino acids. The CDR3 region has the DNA TGTGCCATCATGCGGGACTCCGTTCGGGAGCAGTACTTC. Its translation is CAIMRDSVREQYF.

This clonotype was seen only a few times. CDR3 DNA: TGTGCCAGCAGTTACGGGTGTCAGGGTAATGAAAAACTGTTTTTT. Encoded protein: CASSYGCQGNEKLFF. The J gene is TRBJ1-4, the V gene TRBV6-5; D is perhaps TRBD1 (5 bases). The germline V and J ends were trimmed by 2 bases and 4 bases, with 11 bases remaining between them. The CDR3 is 15 amino acids. CDR1 is MNHEY, CDR2 SVGAGI, per germline.

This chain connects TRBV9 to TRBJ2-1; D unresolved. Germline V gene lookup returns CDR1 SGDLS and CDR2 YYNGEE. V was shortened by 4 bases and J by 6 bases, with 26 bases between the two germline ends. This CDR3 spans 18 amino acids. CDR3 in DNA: TGTGCCAGCAGCCGTAGTCCAGTATCCCCAACCCCCTCCAATGAGCAGTTCTTC. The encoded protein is CASSRSPVSPTPSNEQFF. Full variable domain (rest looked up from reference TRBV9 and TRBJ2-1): DSGVTQTPKHLITATGQRVTLRCSPRSGDLSVYWYQQSLDQGLQFLIQYYNGEERAKGNILERFSAQQFPDLHSELNLSSLELGDSALYFCASSRSPVSPTPSNEQFFGPGTRLTVL.

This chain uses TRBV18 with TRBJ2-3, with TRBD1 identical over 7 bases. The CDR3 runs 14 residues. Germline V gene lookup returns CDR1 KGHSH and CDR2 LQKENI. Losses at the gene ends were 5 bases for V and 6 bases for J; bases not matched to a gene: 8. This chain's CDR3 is CASSVQGLDDTQYF. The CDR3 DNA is TGTGCCAGCTCAGTACAGGGGCTTGATGATACGCAGTATTTT.

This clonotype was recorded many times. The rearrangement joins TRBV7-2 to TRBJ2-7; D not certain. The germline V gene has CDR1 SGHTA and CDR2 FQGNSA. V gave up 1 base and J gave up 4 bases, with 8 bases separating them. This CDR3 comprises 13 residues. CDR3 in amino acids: CASSLGLEYEQYF. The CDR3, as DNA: TGTGCCAGCAGCTTAGGGCTAGAATACGAGCAGTACTTC.

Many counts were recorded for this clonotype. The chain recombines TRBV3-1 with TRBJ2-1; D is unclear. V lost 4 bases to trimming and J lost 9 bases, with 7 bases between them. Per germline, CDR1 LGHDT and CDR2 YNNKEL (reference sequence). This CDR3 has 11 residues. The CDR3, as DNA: TGTGCCAGCAGCCCCCGGGCTGAGCAGTTCTTC. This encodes CASSPRAEQFF.

The CDR3 loop reads CSASHPSGIGYEQYF. DNA of the CDR3: TGCAGTGCTAGCCACCCATCAGGTATAGGTTACGAGCAGTACTTC. The rearrangement links TRBV20-1 to TRBJ2-7; D is uncertain. V was shortened by 3 bases and J by 4 bases, with 19 bases between the two germline ends. The CDR3 covers 15 residues. Germline lookup yields CDR1 DFQATT and CDR2 SNEGSKA (reference sequence).

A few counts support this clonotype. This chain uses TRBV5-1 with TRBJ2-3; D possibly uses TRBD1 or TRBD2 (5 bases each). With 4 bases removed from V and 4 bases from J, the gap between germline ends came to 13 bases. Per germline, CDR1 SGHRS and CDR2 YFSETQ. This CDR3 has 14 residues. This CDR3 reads CASSPGPDPDTQYF. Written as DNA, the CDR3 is TGCGCCAGCAGCCCGGGACCTGACCCAGATACGCAGTATTTT.

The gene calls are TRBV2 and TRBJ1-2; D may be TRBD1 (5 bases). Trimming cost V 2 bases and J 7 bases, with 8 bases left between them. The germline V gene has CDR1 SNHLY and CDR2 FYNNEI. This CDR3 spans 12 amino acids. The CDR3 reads CASSEQGVGYTF. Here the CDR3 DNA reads TGTGCCAGCAGTGAACAGGGTGTTGGCTACACCTTC.

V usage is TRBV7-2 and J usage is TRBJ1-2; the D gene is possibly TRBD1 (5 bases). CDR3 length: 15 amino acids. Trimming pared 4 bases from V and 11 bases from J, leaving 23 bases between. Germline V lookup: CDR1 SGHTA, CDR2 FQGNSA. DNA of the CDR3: TGTGCCAGCAGCTCGCCCCCCAAGACCAGACAGCTATACACCTTC. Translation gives CASSSPPKTRQLYTF.

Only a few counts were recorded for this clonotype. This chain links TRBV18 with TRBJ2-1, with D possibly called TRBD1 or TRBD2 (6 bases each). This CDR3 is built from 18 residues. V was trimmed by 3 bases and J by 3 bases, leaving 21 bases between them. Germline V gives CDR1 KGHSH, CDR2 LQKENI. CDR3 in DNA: TGTGCCAGCTCACCTCCGGGGGCCCCTCTCAGTAGCTACAATGAGCAGTTCTTC. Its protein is CASSPPGAPLSSYNEQFF.

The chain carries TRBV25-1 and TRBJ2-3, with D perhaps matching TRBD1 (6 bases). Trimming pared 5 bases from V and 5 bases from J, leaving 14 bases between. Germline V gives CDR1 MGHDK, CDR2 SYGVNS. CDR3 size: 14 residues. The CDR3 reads CASSLSGQKDTQYF. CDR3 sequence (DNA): TGTGCCAGCAGTCTATCCGGACAGAAAGATACGCAGTATTTT.

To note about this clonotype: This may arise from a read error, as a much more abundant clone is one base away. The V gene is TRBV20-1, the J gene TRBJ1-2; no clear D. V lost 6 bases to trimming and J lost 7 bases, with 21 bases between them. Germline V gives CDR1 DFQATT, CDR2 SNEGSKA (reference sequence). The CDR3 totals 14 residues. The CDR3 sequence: CSAPIGSGVCGYTF. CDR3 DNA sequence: TGCAGTGCCCCGATCGGGTCCGGGGTTTGTGGCTACACCTTC.

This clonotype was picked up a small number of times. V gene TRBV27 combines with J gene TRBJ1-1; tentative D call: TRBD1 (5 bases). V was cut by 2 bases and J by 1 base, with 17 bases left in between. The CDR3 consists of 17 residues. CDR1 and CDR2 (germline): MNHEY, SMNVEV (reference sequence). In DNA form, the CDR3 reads TGTGCCAGCAGTTTAAATTCGGGGCGGAAAGGGAACACTGAAGCTTTCTTT. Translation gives CASSLNSGRKGNTEAFF.

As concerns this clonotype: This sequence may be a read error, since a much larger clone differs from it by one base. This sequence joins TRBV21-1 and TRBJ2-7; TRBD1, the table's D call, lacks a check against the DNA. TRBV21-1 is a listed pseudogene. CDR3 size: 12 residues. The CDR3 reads CASNRDHYEQSF. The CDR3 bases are TGTGCCAGCAACCGGGACCACTACGAGCAGTCCTTC.